This TCR beta chain was profiled in a study of blood T cell repertoires in COVID-19. Study overall: Spain, Italy and the United States supplied samples that represented acute and convalescent COVID-19. PBMCs, B-cell-depleted T cells, or T cells provided the cDNA or gDNA that made up the material.

The CDR3 loop spans 12 amino acids. From germline, CDR1 is SEHNR and CDR2 FQNEAQ (reference sequence). The germline V and J ends were trimmed by 3 bases and 7 bases, with 9 bases remaining between them. Authors' analysis steps: Using reference gene primer amplification, nucleated cell counts were estimated. TCRdb's copy holds only in-frame clones and misses some; the assay was immunoSEQ multiplex PCR. The DNA was the basis for D and trimming; V, J and clone size are from that table. There are roughly 120,000 clones in the sample; more than 70% occur only once, and over 6.5% lies in the top ten. Specimen: peripheral blood. This chain connects TRBV7-9 to TRBJ1-1; D is perhaps TRBD1 (6 bases). The TCR sequence derives from a human donor in a cohort sampled during active COVID-19. The CDR3 DNA follows: TGTGCCAGCAGCTTCAGGGGAATTGAAGCTTTCTTT. This gives the protein CASSFRGIEAFF. The complete variable domain, with remaining parts taken from reference TRBV7-9 and TRBJ1-1, reads DTGVSQNPRHKITKRGQNVTFRCDPISEHNRLYWYRQTLGQGPEFLTYFQNEAQLEKSRLLSDRFSAERPKGSFSTLEIQRTEQGDSAMYLCASSFRGIEAFFGQGTRLTVV.